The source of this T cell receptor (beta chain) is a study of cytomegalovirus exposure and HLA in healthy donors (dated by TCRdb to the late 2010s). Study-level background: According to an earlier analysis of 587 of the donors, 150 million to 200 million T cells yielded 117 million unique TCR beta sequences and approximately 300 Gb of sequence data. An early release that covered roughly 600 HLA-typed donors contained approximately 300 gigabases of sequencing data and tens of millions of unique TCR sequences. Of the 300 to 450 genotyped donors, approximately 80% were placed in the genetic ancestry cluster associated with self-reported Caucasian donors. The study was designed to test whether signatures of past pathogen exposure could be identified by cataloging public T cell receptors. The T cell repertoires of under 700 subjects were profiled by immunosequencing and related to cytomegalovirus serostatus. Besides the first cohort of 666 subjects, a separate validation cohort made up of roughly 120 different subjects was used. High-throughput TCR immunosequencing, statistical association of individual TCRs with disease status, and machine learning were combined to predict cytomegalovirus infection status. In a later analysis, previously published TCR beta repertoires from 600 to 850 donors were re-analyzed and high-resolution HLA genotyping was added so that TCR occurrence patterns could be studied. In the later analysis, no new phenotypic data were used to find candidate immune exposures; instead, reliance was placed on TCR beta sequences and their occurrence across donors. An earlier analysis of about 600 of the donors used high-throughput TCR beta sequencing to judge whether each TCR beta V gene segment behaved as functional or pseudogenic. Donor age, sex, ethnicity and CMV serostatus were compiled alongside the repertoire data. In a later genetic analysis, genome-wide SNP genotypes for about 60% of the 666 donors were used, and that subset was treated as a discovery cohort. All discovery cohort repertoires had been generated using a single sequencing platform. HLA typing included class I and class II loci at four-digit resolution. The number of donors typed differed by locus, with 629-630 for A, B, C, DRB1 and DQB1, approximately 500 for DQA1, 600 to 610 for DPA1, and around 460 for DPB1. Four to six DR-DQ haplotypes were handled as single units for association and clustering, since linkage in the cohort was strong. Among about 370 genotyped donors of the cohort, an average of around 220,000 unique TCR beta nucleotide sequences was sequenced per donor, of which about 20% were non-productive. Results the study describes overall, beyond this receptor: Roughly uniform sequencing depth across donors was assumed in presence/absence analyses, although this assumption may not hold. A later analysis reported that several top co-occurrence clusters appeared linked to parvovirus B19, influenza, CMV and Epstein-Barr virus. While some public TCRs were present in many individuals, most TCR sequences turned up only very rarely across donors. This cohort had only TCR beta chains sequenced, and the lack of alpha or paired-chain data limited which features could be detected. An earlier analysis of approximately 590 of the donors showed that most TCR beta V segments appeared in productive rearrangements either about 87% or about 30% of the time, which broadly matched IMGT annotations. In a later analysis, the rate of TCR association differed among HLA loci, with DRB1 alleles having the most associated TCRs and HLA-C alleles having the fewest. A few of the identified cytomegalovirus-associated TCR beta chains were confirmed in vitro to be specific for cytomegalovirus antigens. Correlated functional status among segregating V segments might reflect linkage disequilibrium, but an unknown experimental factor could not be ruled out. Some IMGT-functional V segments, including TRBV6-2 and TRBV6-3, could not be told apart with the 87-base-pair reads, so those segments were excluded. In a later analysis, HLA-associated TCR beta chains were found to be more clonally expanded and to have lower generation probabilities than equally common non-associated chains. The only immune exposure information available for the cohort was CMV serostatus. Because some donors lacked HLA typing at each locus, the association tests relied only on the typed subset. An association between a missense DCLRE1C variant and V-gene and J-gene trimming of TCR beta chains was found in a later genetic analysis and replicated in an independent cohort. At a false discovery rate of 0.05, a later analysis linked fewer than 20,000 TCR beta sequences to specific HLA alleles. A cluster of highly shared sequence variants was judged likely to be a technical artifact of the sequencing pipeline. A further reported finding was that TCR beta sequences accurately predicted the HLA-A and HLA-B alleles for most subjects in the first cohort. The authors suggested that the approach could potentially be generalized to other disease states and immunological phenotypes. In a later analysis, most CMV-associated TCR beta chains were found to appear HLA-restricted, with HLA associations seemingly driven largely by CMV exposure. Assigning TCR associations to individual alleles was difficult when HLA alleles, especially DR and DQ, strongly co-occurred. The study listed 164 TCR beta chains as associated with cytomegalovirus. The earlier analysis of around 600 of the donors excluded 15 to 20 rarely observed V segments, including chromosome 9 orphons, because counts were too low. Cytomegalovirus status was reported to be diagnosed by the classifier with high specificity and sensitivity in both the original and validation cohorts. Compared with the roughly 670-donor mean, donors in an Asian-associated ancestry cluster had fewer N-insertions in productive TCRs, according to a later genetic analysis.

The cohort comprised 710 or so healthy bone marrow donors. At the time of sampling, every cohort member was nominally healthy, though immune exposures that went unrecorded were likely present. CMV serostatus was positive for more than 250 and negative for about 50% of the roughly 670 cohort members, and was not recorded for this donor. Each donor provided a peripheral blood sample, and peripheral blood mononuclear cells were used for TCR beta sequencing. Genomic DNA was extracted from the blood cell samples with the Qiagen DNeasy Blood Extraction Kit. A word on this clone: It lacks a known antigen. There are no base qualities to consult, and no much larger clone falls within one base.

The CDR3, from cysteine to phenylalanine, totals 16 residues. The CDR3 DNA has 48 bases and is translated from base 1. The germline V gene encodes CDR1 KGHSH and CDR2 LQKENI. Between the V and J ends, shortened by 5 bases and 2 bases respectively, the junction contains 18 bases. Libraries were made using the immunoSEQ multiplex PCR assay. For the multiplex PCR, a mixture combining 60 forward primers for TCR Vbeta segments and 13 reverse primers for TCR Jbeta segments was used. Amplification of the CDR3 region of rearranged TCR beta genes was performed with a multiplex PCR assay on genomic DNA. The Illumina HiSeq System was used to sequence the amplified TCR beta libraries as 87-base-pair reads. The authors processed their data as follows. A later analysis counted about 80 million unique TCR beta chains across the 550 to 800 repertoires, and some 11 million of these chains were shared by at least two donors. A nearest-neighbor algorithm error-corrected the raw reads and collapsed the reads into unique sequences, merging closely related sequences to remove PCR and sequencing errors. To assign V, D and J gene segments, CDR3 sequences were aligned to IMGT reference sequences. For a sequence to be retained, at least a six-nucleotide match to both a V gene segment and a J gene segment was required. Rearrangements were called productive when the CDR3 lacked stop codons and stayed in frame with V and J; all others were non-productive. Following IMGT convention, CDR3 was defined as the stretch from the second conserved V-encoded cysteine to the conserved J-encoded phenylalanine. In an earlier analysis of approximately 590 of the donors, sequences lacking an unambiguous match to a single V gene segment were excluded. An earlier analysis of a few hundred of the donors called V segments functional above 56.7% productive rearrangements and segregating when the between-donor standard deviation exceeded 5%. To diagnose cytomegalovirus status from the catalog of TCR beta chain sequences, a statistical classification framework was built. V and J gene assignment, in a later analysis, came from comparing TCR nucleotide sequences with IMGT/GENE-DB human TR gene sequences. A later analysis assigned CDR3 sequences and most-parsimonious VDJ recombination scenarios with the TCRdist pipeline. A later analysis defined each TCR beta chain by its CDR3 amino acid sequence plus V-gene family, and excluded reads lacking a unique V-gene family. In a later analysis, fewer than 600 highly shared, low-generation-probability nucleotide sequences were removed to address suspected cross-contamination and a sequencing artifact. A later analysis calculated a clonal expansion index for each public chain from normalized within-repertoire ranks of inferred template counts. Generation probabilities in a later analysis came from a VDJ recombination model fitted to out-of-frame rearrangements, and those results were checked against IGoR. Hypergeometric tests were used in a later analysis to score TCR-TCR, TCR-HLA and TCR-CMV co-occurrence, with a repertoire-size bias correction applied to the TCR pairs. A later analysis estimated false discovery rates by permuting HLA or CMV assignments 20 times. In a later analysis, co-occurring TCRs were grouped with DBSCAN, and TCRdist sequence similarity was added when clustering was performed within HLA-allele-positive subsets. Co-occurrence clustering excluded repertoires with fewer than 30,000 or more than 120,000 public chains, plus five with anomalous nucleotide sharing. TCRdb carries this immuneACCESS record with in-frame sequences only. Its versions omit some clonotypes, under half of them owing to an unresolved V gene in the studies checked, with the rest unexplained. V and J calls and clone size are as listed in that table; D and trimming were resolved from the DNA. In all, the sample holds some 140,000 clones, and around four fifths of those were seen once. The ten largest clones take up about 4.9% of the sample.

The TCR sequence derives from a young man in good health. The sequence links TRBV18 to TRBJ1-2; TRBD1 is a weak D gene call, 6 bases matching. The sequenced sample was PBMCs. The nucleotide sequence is TGTGCCAGCTCAGCGTCCCGAAGGCAGGGGAACTATGGCTACACCTTC. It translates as CASSASRRQGNYGYTF.